This T cell receptor beta chain was recovered during a study of T-cell memory formation after mild COVID-19. One entry per CDR3 protein results from TCRdb running MiXCR on the 5' RACE reads. The sample yields 65,000 to 90,000 distinct CDR3 sequences, about 15% seen once. On this clonotype itself: Antigen unknown.

Whole-study findings and limits: Contracting clones localized mainly to CM and EM when CD4+ and mainly to EMRA when CD8+. Clones that got smaller from day 15 to 85 had even CD4/CD8, while clones growing later tipped toward CD4+.

The clonotype originates from an adult woman who had mild COVID-19 (a few samples of this study predate the infection). Cell type and time point are not known. Material for sequencing was PBMCs or a T cell subset sorted from them (not recorded which).

The CDR3 spells CASSNAGTGVTGANVLTF. In nucleotides, the CDR3 is TGTGCCAGCAGCAATGCCGGGACAGGGGTCACTGGGGCCAACGTCCTGACTTTC. This chain links TRBV7-3 with TRBJ2-6, with 10 nucleotides matching TRBD1. CDR3 size: 18 residues. Germline V gives CDR1 SGHTA, CDR2 FQGTGA. V was pared by 5 bases and J by 2 bases, with 9 bases of the junction left unmatched.